The sequence of this T cell receptor beta chain was determined in a study of T cells in localized non-small cell lung cancer. A note on this clone: The antigen remains unidentified.

Measured with immunoSEQ multiplex PCR; TCRdb has only the in-frame clones, and not every one. The table has 61,000 or so clones, 86% seen once. Study-wide findings and caveats: Adjacent lung tissue had a median 57 of the top 100 clones found in the tumor. Greater blood T cell density accompanied longer overall survival. Sequencing involved a lone tumor region, leaving heterogeneity possible. Compared with tumor, uninvolved adjacent lung displayed greater T cell clonality, ranking highest overall.

This clonotype was sampled from a woman aged 40-69 years with stage I lung adenocarcinoma. Specimen: peripheral blood, collected before any cancer treatment.

As DNA, the CDR3 is TGTGCCAGCAGCTTGACCGGGACTTTCCAAGAGACCCAGTACTTC. This gives the protein CASSLTGTFQETQYF. V and J are TRBV7-2 and TRBJ2-5, with D maybe TRBD2 (6 bases). The CDR3 is 15 residues long. Trimming removed 3 bases from V and 1 base from J, with 12 bases in between. CDR1 SGHTA and CDR2 FQGNSA come from the germline V gene.